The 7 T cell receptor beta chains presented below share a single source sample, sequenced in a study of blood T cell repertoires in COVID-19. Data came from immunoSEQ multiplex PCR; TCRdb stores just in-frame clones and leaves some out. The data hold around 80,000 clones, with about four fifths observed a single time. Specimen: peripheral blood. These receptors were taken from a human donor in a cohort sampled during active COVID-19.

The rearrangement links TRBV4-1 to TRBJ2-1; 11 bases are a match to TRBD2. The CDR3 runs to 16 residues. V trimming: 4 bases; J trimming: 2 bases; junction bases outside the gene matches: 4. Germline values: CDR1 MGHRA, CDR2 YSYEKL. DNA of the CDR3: TGCGCCAGCAGCCGGACACTAGCGGGAGCCTACAATGAGCAGTTCTTC. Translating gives CASSRTLAGAYNEQFF.

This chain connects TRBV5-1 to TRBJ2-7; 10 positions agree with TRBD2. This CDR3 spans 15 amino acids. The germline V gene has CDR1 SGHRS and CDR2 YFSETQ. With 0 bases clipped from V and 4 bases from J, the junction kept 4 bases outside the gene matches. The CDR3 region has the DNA TGCGCCAGCAGCTTGGATACTAGCGGGGTGTACGAGCAGTACTTC. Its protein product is CASSLDTSGVYEQYF. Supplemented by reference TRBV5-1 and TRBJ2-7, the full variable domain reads KAGVTQTPRYLIKTRGQQVTLSCSPISGHRSVSWYQQTPGQGLQFLFEYFSETQRNKGNFPGRFSGRQFSNSRSEMNVSTLELGDSALYLCASSLDTSGVYEQYFGPGTRLTVT.

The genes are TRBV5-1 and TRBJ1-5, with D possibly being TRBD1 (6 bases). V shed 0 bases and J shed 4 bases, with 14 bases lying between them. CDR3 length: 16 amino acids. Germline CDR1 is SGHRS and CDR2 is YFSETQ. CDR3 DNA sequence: TGCGCCAGCAGCTTGGACGGGGCAGGGGAGAATCAGCCCCAGCATTTT. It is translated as CASSLDGAGENQPQHF.

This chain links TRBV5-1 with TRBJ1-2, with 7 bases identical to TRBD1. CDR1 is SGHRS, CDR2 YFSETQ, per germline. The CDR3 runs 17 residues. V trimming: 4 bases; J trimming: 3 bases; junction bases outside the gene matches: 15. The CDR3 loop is CASSPEWGRGRDYGYTF. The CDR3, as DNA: TGCGCCAGCAGCCCCGAGTGGGGTAGGGGGCGCGACTATGGCTACACCTTC.

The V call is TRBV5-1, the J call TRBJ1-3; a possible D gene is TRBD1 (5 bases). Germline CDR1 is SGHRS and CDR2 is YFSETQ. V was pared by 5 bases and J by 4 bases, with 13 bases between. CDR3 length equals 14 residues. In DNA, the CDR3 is TGCGCCAGCAGGTCTTCGGAGGGGGGAAACACCATATATTTT. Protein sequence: CASRSSEGGNTIYF. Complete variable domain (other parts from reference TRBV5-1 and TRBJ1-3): KAGVTQTPRYLIKTRGQQVTLSCSPISGHRSVSWYQQTPGQGLQFLFEYFSETQRNKGNFPGRFSGRQFSNSRSEMNVSTLELGDSALYLCASRSSEGGNTIYFGEGSWLTVV.

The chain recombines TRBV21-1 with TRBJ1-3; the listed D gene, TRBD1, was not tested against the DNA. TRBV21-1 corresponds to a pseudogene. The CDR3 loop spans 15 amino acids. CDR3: CASSKVGRERNTIYF. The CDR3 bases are TGTGCCAGCAGCAAAGTAGGCAGGGAAAGAAACACCATATATTTT.

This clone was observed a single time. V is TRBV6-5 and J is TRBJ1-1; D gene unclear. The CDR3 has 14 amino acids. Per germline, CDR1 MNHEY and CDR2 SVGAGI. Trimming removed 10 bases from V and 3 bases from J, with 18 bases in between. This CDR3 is CATRFVSLDTEAFF. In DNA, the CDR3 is TGTGCCACCCGATTTGTGTCACTCGACACTGAAGCTTTCTTT.